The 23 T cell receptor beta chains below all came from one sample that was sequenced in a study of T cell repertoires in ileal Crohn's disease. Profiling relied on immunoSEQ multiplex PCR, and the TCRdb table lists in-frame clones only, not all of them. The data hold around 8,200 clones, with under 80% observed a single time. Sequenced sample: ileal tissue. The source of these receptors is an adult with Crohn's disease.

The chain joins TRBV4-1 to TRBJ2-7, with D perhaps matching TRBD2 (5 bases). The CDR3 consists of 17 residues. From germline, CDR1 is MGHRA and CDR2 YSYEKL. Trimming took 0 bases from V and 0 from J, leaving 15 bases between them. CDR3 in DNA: TGCGCCAGCAGCCAAGAACCCCTAGCCTCAAGCTCCTACGAGCAGTACTTC. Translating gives CASSQEPLASSSYEQYF.

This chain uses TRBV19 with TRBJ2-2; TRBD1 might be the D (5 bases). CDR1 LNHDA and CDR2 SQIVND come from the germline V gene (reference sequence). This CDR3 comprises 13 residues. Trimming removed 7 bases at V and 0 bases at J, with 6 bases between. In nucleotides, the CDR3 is TGTGCCAGTACAGGGCCGAACACCGGGGAGCTGTTTTTT. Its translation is CASTGPNTGELFF.

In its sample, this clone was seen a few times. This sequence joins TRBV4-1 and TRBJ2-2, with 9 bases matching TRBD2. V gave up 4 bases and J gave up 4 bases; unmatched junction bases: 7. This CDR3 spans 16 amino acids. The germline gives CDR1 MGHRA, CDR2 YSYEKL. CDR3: CASSLGSGSRTGELFF. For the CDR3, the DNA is TGCGCCAGCAGCCTCGGTAGCGGGAGCCGCACCGGGGAGCTGTTTTTT.

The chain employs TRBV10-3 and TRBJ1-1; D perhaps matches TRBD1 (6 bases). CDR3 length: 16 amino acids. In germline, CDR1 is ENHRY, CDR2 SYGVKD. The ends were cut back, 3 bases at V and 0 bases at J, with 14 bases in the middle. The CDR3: CAISEMEQGLNTEAFF. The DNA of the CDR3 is TGTGCCATCAGTGAAATGGAACAGGGATTGAACACTGAAGCTTTCTTT.

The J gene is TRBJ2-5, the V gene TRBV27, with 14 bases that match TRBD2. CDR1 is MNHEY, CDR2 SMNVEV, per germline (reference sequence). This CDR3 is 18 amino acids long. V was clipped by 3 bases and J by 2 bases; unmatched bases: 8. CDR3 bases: TGTGCCAGCAGTTTGCAACCGAGACTAGCGGGGGGGCAAGAGACCCAGTACTTC. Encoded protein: CASSLQPRLAGGQETQYF.

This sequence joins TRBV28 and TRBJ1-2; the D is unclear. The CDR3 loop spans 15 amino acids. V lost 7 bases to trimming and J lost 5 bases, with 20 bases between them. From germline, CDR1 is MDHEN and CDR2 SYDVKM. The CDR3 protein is CASTKSPLSTYGYTF. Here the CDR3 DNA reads TGTGCCAGCACCAAATCCCCGCTTTCGACTTATGGCTACACCTTC.

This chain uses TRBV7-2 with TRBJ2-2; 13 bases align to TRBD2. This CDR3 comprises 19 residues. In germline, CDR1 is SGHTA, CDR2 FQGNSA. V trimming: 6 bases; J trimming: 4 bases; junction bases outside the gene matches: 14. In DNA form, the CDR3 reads TGTGCCAGCAGGGTACCTATACTAGCGGGGGGGCTTGTCACCGGGGAGCTGTTTTTT. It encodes CASRVPILAGGLVTGELFF. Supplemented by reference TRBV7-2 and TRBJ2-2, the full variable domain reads GAGVSQSPSNKVTEKGKDVELRCDPISGHTALYWYRQSLGQGLEFLIYFQGNSAPDKSGLPSDRFSAERTGGSVSTLTIQRTQQEDSAVYLCASRVPILAGGLVTGELFFGEGSRLTVL.

The CDR3 sequence: CASSRGQNYGYTF. CDR3 nucleotides: TGTGCCAGCAGCCGAGGACAGAACTATGGCTACACCTTC. The genes are TRBV5-8 and TRBJ1-2, with D perhaps matching TRBD1 (6 bases). This CDR3 has 13 amino acids. V lost 4 bases, J lost 2 bases, and 9 bases lay in between. Per germline, CDR1 SGHTS and CDR2 YDEGEE.

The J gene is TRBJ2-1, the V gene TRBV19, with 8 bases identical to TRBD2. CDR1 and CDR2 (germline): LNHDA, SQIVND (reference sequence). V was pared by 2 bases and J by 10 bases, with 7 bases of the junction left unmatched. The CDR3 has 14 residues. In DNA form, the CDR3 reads TGTGCCAGTAGTATATCACGGGGGGGCGGGGAGCAGTTCTTC. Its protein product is CASSISRGGGEQFF.

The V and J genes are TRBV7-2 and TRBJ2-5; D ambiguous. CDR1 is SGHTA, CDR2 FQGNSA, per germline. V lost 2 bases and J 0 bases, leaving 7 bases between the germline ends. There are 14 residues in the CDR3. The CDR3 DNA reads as TGTGCCAGCAGCTTATCTGCAGACCAAGAGACCCAGTACTTC. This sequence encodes CASSLSADQETQYF.

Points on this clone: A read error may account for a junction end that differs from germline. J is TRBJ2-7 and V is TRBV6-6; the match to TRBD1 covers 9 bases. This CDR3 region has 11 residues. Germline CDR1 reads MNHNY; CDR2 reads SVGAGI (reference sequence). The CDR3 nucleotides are TGTGCCAGCAGTCGAGGGGGACAGGGCTTCTTC. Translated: CASSRGGQGFF.

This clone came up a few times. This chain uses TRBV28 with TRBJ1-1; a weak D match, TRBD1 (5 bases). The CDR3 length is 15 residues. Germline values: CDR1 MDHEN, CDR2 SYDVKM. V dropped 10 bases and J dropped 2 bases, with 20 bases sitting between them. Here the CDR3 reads CANSGGSRANTEAFF. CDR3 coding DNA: TGTGCCAACTCGGGGGGGTCCAGGGCCAACACTGAAGCTTTCTTT.

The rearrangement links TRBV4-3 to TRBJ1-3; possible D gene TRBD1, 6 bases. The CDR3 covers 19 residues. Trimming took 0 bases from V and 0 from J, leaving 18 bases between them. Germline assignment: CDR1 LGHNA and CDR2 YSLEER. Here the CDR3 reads CASSQEVPRQAFSGNTIYF. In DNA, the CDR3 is TGCGCCAGCAGCCAAGAGGTCCCCAGACAGGCGTTCTCTGGAAACACCATATATTTT.

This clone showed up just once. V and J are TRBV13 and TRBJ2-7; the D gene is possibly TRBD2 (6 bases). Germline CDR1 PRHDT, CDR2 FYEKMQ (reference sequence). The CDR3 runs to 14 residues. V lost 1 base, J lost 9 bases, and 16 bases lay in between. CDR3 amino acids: CASSLAKGPGVQYF. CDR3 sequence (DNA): TGTGCCAGCAGCTTAGCTAAGGGACCGGGGGTGCAGTACTTC.

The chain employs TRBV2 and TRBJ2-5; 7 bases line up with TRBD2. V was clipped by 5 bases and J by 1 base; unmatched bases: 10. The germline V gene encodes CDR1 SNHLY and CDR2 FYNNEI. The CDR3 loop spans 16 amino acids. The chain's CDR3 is CASSTGTTLLQETQYF. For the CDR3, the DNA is TGTGCCAGCAGTACCGGGACTACCCTCCTCCAAGAGACCCAGTACTTC.

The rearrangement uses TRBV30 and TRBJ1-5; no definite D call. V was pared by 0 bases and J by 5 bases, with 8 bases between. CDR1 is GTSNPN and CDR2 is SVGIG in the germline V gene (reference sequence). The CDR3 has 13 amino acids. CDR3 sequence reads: CAWSVYADQPQHF. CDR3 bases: TGTGCCTGGAGTGTATATGCGGATCAGCCCCAGCATTTT.

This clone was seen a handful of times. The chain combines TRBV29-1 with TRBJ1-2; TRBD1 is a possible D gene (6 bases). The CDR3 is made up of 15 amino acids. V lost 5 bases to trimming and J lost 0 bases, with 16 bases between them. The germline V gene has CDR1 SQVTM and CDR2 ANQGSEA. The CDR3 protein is CSVPPRTGTNYGYTF. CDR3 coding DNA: TGCAGCGTTCCCCCCCGCACAGGGACTAACTATGGCTACACCTTC.

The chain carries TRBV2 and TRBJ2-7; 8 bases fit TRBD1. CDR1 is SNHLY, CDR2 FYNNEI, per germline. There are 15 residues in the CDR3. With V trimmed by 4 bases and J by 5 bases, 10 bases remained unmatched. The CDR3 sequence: CASSVHRDRKDEQYF. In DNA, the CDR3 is TGTGCCAGCAGTGTCCACCGGGACAGGAAAGACGAGCAGTACTTC.

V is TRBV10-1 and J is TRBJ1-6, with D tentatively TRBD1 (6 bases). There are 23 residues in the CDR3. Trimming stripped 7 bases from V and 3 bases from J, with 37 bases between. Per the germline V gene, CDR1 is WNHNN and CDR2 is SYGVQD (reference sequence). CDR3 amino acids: CASINPDYQHRDIRGVYNSPLHF. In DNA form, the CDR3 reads TGCGCCAGCATAAACCCCGATTATCAACACAGGGACATTCGTGGGGTCTATAATTCACCCCTCCACTTT.

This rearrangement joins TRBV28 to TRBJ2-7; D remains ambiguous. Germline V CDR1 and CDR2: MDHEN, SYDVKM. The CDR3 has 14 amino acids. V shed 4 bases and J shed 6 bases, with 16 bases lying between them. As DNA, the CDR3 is TGTGCCAGCAGTTCTATGAAACCCCCCGGCGAGCAGTACTTC. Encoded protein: CASSSMKPPGEQYF.

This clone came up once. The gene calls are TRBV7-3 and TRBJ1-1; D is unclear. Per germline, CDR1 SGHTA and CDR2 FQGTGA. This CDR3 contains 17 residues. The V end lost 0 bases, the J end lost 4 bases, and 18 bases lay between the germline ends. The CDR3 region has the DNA TGTGCCAGCAGCTTAACGGGCGGGTCCCGTTCGATCACTGAAGCTTTCTTT. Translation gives CASSLTGGSRSITEAFF.

The CDR3 loop is CASSQGQGEQPQHF. DNA of the CDR3: TGCGCCAGCAGCCAAGGACAGGGTGAGCAGCCCCAGCATTTT. V gene TRBV4-1 combines with J gene TRBJ1-5; 7 nucleotides align to TRBD1. This CDR3 is 14 amino acids long. CDR1 and CDR2 from the germline V gene are MGHRA and YSYEKL. V lost 1 base to trimming and J lost 7 bases; unmatched junction nucleotides: 4.

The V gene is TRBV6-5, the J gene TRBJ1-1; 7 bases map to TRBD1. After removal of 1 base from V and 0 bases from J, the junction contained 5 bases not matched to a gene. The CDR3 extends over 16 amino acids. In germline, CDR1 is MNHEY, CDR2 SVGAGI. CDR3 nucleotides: TGTGCCAGCAGTTACTATGAGGGGGCGATGAACACTGAAGCTTTCTTT. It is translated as CASSYYEGAMNTEAFF.